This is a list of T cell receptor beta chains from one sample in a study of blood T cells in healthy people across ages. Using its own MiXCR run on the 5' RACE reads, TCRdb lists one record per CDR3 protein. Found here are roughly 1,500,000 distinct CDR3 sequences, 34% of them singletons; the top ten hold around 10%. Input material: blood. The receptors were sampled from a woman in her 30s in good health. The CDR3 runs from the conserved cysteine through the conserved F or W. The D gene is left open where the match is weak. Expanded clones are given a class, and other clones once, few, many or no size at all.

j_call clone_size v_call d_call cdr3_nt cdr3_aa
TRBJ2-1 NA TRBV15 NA TGTGCCACAAACCGGGACCTCGACAATGAGCAGTTCTTC CATNRDLDNEQFF
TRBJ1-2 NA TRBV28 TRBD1 TGTGCCAGCAGGGCAGGGGGCTATGGCTACACCTTC CASRAGGYGYTF
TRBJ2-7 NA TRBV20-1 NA TGCAGTGCTAGAGATCTTGCGGGCTTAAGCTCCTACGAGCAGTACTTC CSARDLAGLSSYEQYF
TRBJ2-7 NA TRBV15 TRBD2 TGTGCCACCAGCAGAGATTATGGCGGGCTAGCGGGCCAATGCGAGCAGTACTTC CATSRDYGGLAGQCEQYF
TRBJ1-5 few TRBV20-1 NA TGCAGTGCTAGAGACGGGTACAGTCGAGGCCAGCCCCAGCATTTT CSARDGYSRGQPQHF
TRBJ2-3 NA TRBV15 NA TGTGCCACCATTCGGGGTGGCACAGATACGCAGTATTTT CATIRGGTDTQYF
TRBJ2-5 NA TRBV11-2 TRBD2 TGTGCCAGCAGCTTATTTGGCGGGGGGGCTGGAGAGACCCAGTACTTC CASSLFGGGAGETQYF
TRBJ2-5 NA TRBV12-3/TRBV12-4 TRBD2 TGTGCCAGCAGCAAAAGCCTAGCGGGGGGGGGCCGAGAGACCCAGTACTTC CASSKSLAGGGRETQYF
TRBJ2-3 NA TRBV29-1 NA TGCAGCGTTGAAATATTAAGGGGCCTTAGCACAGATACGCAGTATTTT CSVEILRGLSTDTQYF
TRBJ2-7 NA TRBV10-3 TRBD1 TGTGCCATCAGAGACAGGGGAACCCCCTACGAGCAGTACTTC CAIRDRGTPYEQYF
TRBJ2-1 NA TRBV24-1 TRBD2 TGTGCCACCAGTGATTACAGCGGGAGGGGGAATGGGCAGTTCTTC CATSDYSGRGNGQFF
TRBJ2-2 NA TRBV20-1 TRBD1 TGCAGTGGAGGGGGCTCGAACACCGGGGAGCTGTTTTTT CSGGGSNTGELFF
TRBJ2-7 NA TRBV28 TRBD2 TGTGCCAGCAGCCGAACTAGCGGGAGGGCCGACGAGCAGTACTTC CASSRTSGRADEQYF
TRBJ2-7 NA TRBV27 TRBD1 TGTGCCAGCAGTTCCCGAGGACAGGTCTACGAGCAGTACTTC CASSSRGQVYEQYF
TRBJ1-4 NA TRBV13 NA TGTGCCAGCAGCCCCGAGGTTTCAAAGGAAAAACTGTTTTTT CASSPEVSKEKLFF
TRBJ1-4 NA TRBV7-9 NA TGTGCCAGCAGCTTATCCGAGGAAAAACTGTTTTTT CASSLSEEKLFF
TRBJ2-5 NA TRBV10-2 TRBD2 TGCGCCAGCAAGGCGGCGGGGGGGCAAGAGACCCAGTACTTC CASKAAGGQETQYF
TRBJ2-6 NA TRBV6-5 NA TGTGCCAGCAGTTATGGGGGGATTACCTCTGGGGCCAACGTCCTGACTTTC CASSYGGITSGANVLTF
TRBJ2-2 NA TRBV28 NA TGTGCCTCCACGGCTGGGGACATAAACACCGGGGAGCTGTTTTTT CASTAGDINTGELFF
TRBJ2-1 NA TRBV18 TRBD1 TGTGCCAGCTCACTCCTATCCGGGACAGGAGACTTCCATGAGCAGTTCTTC CASSLLSGTGDFHEQFF
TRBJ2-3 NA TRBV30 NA TGTGCCTGGAGTGCGACAGGTTTGGGACTGGATACGCAGTATTTT CAWSATGLGLDTQYF
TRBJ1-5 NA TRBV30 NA TGTGCCTGGAATTCCGGGGGTCAGCCCCAGCATTTT CAWNSGGQPQHF
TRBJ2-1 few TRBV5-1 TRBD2 TGCGCCAGCAGCTTGGCCGTACTAGCGGGGATATCCTACAATGAGCAGTTCTTC CASSLAVLAGISYNEQFF
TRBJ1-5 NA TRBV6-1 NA TGTGCCAGCAGTGAAACAGGGAGGCAGCCCCAGCATTTT CASSETGRQPQHF
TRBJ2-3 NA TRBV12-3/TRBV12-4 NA TGTGCCAGCAGTTTAGTTGGTCCAGCAGATACGCAGTATTTT CASSLVGPADTQYF
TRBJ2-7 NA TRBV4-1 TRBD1 TGCGCCAGCAGCCAAGACCCCGACAGGGACTACGAGCAGTACTTC CASSQDPDRDYEQYF
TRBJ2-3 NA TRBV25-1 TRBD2 TGTGCCAGCAGGGGCGGGAGGTGGGTTACGCAGTATTTT CASRGGRWVTQYF
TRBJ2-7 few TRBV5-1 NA TGCGCCAGCAGCCCTCCGATTGGAGCCTACGAGCAGTACTTC CASSPPIGAYEQYF
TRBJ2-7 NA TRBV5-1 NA TGCGCCAGCAGCTTGGGATCGGCAGTATCTCTCTCCGAGCAGTACTTC CASSLGSAVSLSEQYF
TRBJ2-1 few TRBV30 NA TGTGCCTGGAGTGGGGAGGGGGCGGATGAGCAGTTCTTC CAWSGEGADEQFF
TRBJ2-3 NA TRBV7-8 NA TGTGCCAGCAGCCACGGACACGGTCAAGCAGATACGCAGTATTTT CASSHGHGQADTQYF
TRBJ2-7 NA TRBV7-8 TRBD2 TGTGCCAGCAGCTGTGAGCGGGGGTCGTACGAGCAGTACTTC CASSCERGSYEQYF
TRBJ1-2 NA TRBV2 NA TGTGCCAGCAGTGAAAACAGCCGTCCCTATGGCTACACCTTC CASSENSRPYGYTF
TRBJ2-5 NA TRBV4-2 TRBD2 TGTGCCAGCAGCCGGCGGGGACTAGCGGGGCAAGAGACCCAGTACTTC CASSRRGLAGQETQYF
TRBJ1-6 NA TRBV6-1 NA TGTGCCAGCAGAGAGGCGAGCTCCTATAATTCACCCCTCCACTTT CASREASSYNSPLHF
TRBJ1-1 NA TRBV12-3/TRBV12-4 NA TGTGCCCCAAATTGGGACGGGGGGAACACTGAAGCTTTCTTT CAPNWDGGNTEAFF
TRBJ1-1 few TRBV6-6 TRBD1 TGTGCCAGCAGTCCGGGGGACAGGGGTCCGAACACTGAAGCTTTCTTT CASSPGDRGPNTEAFF
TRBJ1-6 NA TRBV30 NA TGTGCCTGGAGCTTCGTAGGGGTGGGATCACCCCTCCACTTT CAWSFVGVGSPLHF
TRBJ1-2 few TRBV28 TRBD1 TGTGCCAGCAGGACCCCAGGGGGCGGCTACACCTTC CASRTPGGGYTF
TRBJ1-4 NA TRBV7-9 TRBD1 TGTGCCAGCAGCTTGGGACAGACTGAAAAACTGTTTTTT CASSLGQTEKLFF
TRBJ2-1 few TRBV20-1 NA TGCAGTGCCGTAGCACCCCAGGACCAGAATGAGCAGTTCTTC CSAVAPQDQNEQFF
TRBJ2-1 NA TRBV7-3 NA TGTGCCAGCAGCTTTGGGAAGGTGGCCTACAATGAGCAGTTCTTC CASSFGKVAYNEQFF
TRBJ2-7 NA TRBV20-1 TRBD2 TGCAGTGCTAGTTTCGCGGGAGGCCTCTACGAGCAGTACTTC CSASFAGGLYEQYF
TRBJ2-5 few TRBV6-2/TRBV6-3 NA TGTGTCAGCACCAATGGGGTGGAGACCCAGTACTTC CVSTNGVETQYF
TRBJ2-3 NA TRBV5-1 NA TGCGCCAGCAGCTTGGACAGCAACCCCGCAGATACGCAGTATTTT CASSLDSNPADTQYF
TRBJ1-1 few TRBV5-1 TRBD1 TGCGCCAGCAGCGCGGACAGGGTAGGTGGAACTGAAGCTTTCTTT CASSADRVGGTEAFF
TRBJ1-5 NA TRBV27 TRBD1 TGTGCCAGCAGTAAACAGGGGGCGAGTCAGCCCCAGCATTTT CASSKQGASQPQHF
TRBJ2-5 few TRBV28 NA TGTGCCAGCAGTACCCGGGACCGGGGGATGGAGACCCAGTACTTC CASSTRDRGMETQYF